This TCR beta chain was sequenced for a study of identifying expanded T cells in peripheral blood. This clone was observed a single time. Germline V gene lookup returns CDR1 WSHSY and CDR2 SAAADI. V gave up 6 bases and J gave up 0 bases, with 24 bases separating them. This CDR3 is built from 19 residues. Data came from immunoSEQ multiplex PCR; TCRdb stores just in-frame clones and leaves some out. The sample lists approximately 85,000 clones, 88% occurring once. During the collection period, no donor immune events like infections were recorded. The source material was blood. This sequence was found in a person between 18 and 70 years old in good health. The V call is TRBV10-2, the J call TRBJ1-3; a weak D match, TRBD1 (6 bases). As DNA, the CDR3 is TGCGCCAGCAGAACTGGAGGGGGGCCGACAGACCGCTCTGGAAACACCATATATTTT. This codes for CASRTGGGPTDRSGNTIYF.